One sample yielded the 3 T cell receptor beta chains listed below, sequenced in a study of cytomegalovirus exposure and HLA in healthy donors. Use of 60 Vbeta and 13 Jbeta primers characterized the PCR. TCRdb keeps only in-frame clones here, not all; method: immunoSEQ multiplex PCR. The sample has roughly 80,000 clones, under 80% seen once. Source material: PBMCs. The source of these receptors is a woman aged 45-59 years in good health and CMV-seropositive.

The chain couples TRBV7-2 to TRBJ1-3; D is unclear. Germline lookup yields CDR1 SGHTA and CDR2 FQGNSA. V was trimmed by 1 base and J by 0 bases, leaving 4 bases between them. This CDR3 is built from 14 residues. Here the CDR3 reads CTSSLGGSGNTIYF. The CDR3 DNA follows: TGTACCAGCAGCTTAGGAGGCTCTGGAAACACCATATATTTT.

This clone has more than one count but fewer than ten. The rearrangement links TRBV4-1 to TRBJ1-2, with D tentatively TRBD1 (6 bases). Trimming left V 0 bases short and J 1 base short, with 18 bases between. CDR1 is MGHRA and CDR2 is YSYEKL in the germline V gene. The CDR3 contains 18 residues. The CDR3 bases are TGCGCCAGCAGCCAAGATATTCAGGGGCGGGTAATTAACTATGGCTACACCTTC. This encodes CASSQDIQGRVINYGYTF.

The V and J genes are TRBV5-5 and TRBJ1-5, with a weak D call TRBD1 (6 bases). V was clipped by 2 bases and J by 5 bases, with 20 bases between them. This CDR3 is built from 17 residues. The germline gives CDR1 SGHKS, CDR2 YYEKEE (reference sequence). The CDR3 DNA is TGTGCCAGCAGCTTCGGACAGCCTTCATTCAGGTATCAGCCCCAGCATTTT. This encodes CASSFGQPSFRYQPQHF.